A selection of T cell receptor beta chains follows, all from one sample in a study of technical replicates of blood from a handful of donors. The table came from immunoSEQ multiplex PCR; TCRdb's copy has only in-frame clones and leaves some out. The repertoire consists of under 85,000 clones, with roughly 96% occurring once and the leading ten covering approximately 0.32%. The specimen sequenced was T cells isolated from PBMCs. The source is a human donor in good health. Each CDR3 is given with its conserved first and last residue. D genes are given only for firm matches. Clone size, where shown, is once, few, many, or a class for clones that have expanded.

clone size: .; V gene: TRBV9; J gene: TRBJ1-2; D gene: .; CDR3 protein: CASSVQGVHYGYTF; CDR3 DNA: TGTGCCAGCAGCGTACAGGGTGTGCACTATGGCTACACCTTC
clone size: .; V gene: TRBV7-3; J gene: TRBJ2-3; D gene: .; CDR3 protein: CASSLTSGTDTQYF; CDR3 DNA: TGTGCCAGCAGCTTAACTAGCGGCACAGATACGCAGTATTTT
clone size: .; V gene: TRBV7-2; J gene: TRBJ2-3; D gene: .; CDR3 protein: CASSPTSFPGYF; CDR3 DNA: TGTGCCAGCAGCCCCACTAGCTTTCCCGGGTATTTT
clone size: .; V gene: TRBV2; J gene: TRBJ2-3; D gene: .; CDR3 protein: CASSSRPGDTQYF; CDR3 DNA: TGTGCCAGCAGTTCCCGACCGGGGGATACGCAGTATTTT
clone size: .; V gene: TRBV10-3; J gene: TRBJ1-5; D gene: .; CDR3 protein: CAIRDGNSNQPQHF; CDR3 DNA: TGTGCCATCAGGGACGGGAATAGCAATCAGCCCCAGCATTTT
clone size: .; V gene: TRBV7-2; J gene: TRBJ2-1; D gene: .; CDR3 protein: CASSFRGEQFF; CDR3 DNA: TGTGCCAGCAGCTTCCGAGGGGAGCAGTTCTTC
clone size: .; V gene: TRBV7-9; J gene: TRBJ2-1; D gene: TRBD2; CDR3 protein: CASSLQREGRNEQFF; CDR3 DNA: TGTGCCAGCAGCTTACAGCGGGAGGGCCGTAATGAGCAGTTCTTC
clone size: .; V gene: TRBV7-9; J gene: TRBJ2-4; D gene: TRBD2; CDR3 protein: CASSRAGGAKNIQYF; CDR3 DNA: TGTGCCAGCAGCCGAGCGGGAGGGGCCAAAAACATTCAGTACTTC
clone size: .; V gene: TRBV6-5; J gene: TRBJ1-1; D gene: .; CDR3 protein: CASSPGQTPTEAFF; CDR3 DNA: TGTGCCAGCAGCCCTGGACAAACCCCCACTGAAGCTTTCTTT
clone size: .; V gene: TRBV5-1; J gene: TRBJ1-4; D gene: TRBD1; CDR3 protein: CASSVTGGKATNEKLFF; CDR3 DNA: TGCGCCAGCAGTGTGACAGGGGGAAAAGCAACTAATGAAAAACTGTTTTTT
clone size: .; V gene: TRBV28; J gene: TRBJ1-5; D gene: TRBD1; CDR3 protein: CASSLWGTGSSNQPQHF; CDR3 DNA: TGTGCCAGCAGTTTATGGGGGACAGGTTCTAGCAATCAGCCCCAGCATTTT
clone size: .; V gene: TRBV9; J gene: TRBJ2-1; D gene: TRBD2; CDR3 protein: CASSGTSTSYNEQFF; CDR3 DNA: TGTGCCAGCAGCGGGACTAGCACCTCCTACAATGAGCAGTTCTTC
clone size: .; V gene: TRBV6-5; J gene: TRBJ1-5; D gene: .; CDR3 protein: CASSRTPFHQPQHF; CDR3 DNA: TGTGCCAGCAGCCGGACACCTTTTCATCAGCCCCAGCATTTT
clone size: .; V gene: TRBV7-9; J gene: TRBJ2-1; D gene: .; CDR3 protein: CASSLLRHNEQFF; CDR3 DNA: TGTGCCAGCAGCTTATTGCGGCACAATGAGCAGTTCTTC
clone size: once; V gene: TRBV18; J gene: TRBJ1-1; D gene: .; CDR3 protein: CASSLEANTEAFF; CDR3 DNA: TGTGCCAGCTCGCTGGAGGCGAACACTGAAGCTTTCTTT
clone size: .; V gene: TRBV6-5; J gene: TRBJ2-7; D gene: .; CDR3 protein: CASSPRQEYYEQYF; CDR3 DNA: TGTGCCAGCAGTCCCAGACAGGAGTACTACGAGCAGTACTTC
clone size: .; V gene: TRBV6-1; J gene: TRBJ2-5; D gene: .; CDR3 protein: CASSINGNQETQYF; CDR3 DNA: TGTGCCAGCAGTATAAACGGGAACCAAGAGACCCAGTACTTC
clone size: .; V gene: TRBV5-1; J gene: TRBJ1-4; D gene: TRBD1; CDR3 protein: CASSLAGTGASSNEKLFF; CDR3 DNA: TGCGCCAGCAGCTTGGCTGGGACAGGGGCTTCGTCTAATGAAAAACTGTTTTTT
clone size: .; V gene: TRBV7-2; J gene: TRBJ2-7; D gene: .; CDR3 protein: CASSPQPGAYEQYF; CDR3 DNA: TGTGCCAGCAGCCCTCAACCGGGGGCCTACGAGCAGTACTTC
clone size: .; V gene: TRBV30; J gene: TRBJ2-7; D gene: TRBD2; CDR3 protein: CAWGTNYEQYF; CDR3 DNA: TGTGCCTGGGGGACTAACTACGAGCAGTACTTC
clone size: .; V gene: TRBV4-2; J gene: TRBJ2-3; D gene: TRBD2; CDR3 protein: CASSQDQRETTDTQYF; CDR3 DNA: TGTGCCAGCAGCCAAGATCAGCGGGAGACCACAGATACGCAGTATTTT
clone size: .; V gene: TRBV11-3; J gene: TRBJ1-4; D gene: .; CDR3 protein: CASSAGGATNEKLFF; CDR3 DNA: TGTGCCAGCAGCGCGGGCGGGGCAACTAATGAAAAACTGTTTTTT
clone size: .; V gene: TRBV7-6; J gene: TRBJ1-5; D gene: TRBD1; CDR3 protein: CASSEYRGQPQHF; CDR3 DNA: TGTGCCAGCAGCGAATACAGGGGCCAGCCCCAGCATTTT
clone size: .; V gene: TRBV5-8; J gene: TRBJ2-3; D gene: TRBD1; CDR3 protein: CASRGGQGPPTDTQYF; CDR3 DNA: TGTGCCAGCAGGGGGGGACAGGGGCCCCCCACAGATACGCAGTATTTT
clone size: once; V gene: TRBV19; J gene: TRBJ2-7; D gene: .; CDR3 protein: CASRQGFSYEQYF; CDR3 DNA: TGTGCCAGTAGACAGGGATTTTCCTACGAGCAGTACTTC
clone size: .; V gene: TRBV9; J gene: TRBJ1-1; D gene: .; CDR3 protein: CASSVGPTPGYTEAFF; CDR3 DNA: TGTGCCAGCAGCGTAGGTCCCACTCCAGGGTACACTGAAGCTTTCTTT
clone size: .; V gene: TRBV25-1; J gene: TRBJ2-7; D gene: TRBD2; CDR3 protein: CASSEYLAGPSSYEQYF; CDR3 DNA: TGTGCCAGCAGTGAATATTTAGCGGGGCCGAGCTCCTACGAGCAGTACTTC
clone size: .; V gene: TRBV28; J gene: TRBJ2-1; D gene: TRBD2; CDR3 protein: CASSLSRTSGLSYNEQFF; CDR3 DNA: TGTGCCAGCAGTTTATCACGGACTAGCGGGTTATCCTACAATGAGCAGTTCTTC
clone size: .; V gene: TRBV27; J gene: TRBJ2-7; D gene: .; CDR3 protein: CASSLSPLYEQYF; CDR3 DNA: TGTGCCAGCAGTTTATCTCCCTTATACGAGCAGTACTTC
clone size: .; V gene: TRBV7-2; J gene: TRBJ2-5; D gene: TRBD2; CDR3 protein: CASSATGTSGRKTQYF; CDR3 DNA: TGTGCCAGCAGCGCTACCGGGACTAGCGGGAGAAAGACCCAGTACTTC
clone size: .; V gene: TRBV7-2; J gene: TRBJ2-5; D gene: .; CDR3 protein: CASSLERGTQYF; CDR3 DNA: TGTGCCAGCAGCTTAGAACGGGGGACCCAGTACTTC
clone size: .; V gene: TRBV30; J gene: TRBJ2-1; D gene: .; CDR3 protein: CAWSVFVRGEQFF; CDR3 DNA: TGTGCCTGGAGTGTATTTGTCCGAGGTGAGCAGTTCTTC
clone size: once; V gene: TRBV19; J gene: TRBJ1-2; D gene: .; CDR3 protein: CASDPSGNYGYTF; CDR3 DNA: TGTGCCAGTGACCCCTCAGGGAACTATGGCTACACCTTC
clone size: .; V gene: TRBV30; J gene: TRBJ2-5; D gene: TRBD1; CDR3 protein: CAWTSRGETQYF; CDR3 DNA: TGTGCCTGGACCTCCAGGGGGGAGACCCAGTACTTC
clone size: .; V gene: TRBV4-1; J gene: TRBJ1-1; D gene: .; CDR3 protein: CASSRETNTEAFF; CDR3 DNA: TGCGCCAGCAGTCGGGAGACGAACACTGAAGCTTTCTTT
clone size: .; V gene: TRBV4-1; J gene: TRBJ2-1; D gene: TRBD2; CDR3 protein: CASSQVPRTSGFYNEQFF; CDR3 DNA: TGCGCCAGCAGCCAAGTCCCCCGGACTAGCGGATTCTACAATGAGCAGTTCTTC
clone size: .; V gene: TRBV9; J gene: TRBJ2-1; D gene: TRBD2; CDR3 protein: CASSSPSSREGLEQFF; CDR3 DNA: TGTGCCAGCAGCTCCCCGAGTTCGCGGGAGGGCCTTGAGCAGTTCTTC